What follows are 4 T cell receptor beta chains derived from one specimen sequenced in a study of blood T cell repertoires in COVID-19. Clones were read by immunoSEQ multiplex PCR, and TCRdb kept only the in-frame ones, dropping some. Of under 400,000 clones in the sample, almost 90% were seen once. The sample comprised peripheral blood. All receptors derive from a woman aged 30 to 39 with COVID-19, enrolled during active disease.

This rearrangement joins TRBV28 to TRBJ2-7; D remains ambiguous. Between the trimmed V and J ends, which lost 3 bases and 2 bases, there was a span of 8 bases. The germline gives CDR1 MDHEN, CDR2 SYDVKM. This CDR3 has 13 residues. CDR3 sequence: CASSLGLTYEQYF. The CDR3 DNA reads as TGTGCCAGCAGTTTGGGCCTGACCTACGAGCAGTACTTC.

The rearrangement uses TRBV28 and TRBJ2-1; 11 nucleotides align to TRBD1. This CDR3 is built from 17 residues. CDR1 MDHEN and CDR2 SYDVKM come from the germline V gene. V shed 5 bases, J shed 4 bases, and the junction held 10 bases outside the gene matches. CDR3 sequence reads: CASSRARRDRGYNEQFF. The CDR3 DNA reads TGTGCCAGCAGTCGCGCTCGCCGGGACAGGGGGTACAATGAGCAGTTCTTC.

The chain's CDR3 is CSVARQGNTEAFF. DNA of the CDR3: TGCAGCGTTGCCCGCCAGGGGAACACTGAAGCTTTCTTT. The chain combines TRBV29-1 with TRBJ1-1, with a possible D match to TRBD1 (5 bases). The CDR3 has 13 residues. Germline V gene data show CDR1 as SQVTM and CDR2 as ANQGSEA. Trimming took off 4 bases at V and 1 base at J, with 10 bases between the two ends.

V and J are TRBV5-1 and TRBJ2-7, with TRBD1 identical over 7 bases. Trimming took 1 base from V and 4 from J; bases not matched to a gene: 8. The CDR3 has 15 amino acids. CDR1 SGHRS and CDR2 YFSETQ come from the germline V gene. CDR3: CASSLNRGNVYEQYF. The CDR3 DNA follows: TGCGCCAGCAGCTTGAACAGGGGTAATGTGTACGAGCAGTACTTC.